This TCR beta chain came from a study of blood T cells in healthy people across ages. Using a J-beta primer mix together with a sample-barcoded 5' primer, a second PCR was run for roughly 6 to 12 cycles. TCRdb independently ran MiXCR on the 5' RACE reads; one entry per CDR3 protein. The repertoire consists of roughly 2 million distinct CDR3 sequences, with roughly 50% occurring once and the leading ten covering approximately 2.1%. The germline V gene encodes CDR1 LGHDT and CDR2 YNNKEL (reference sequence). Trimming took 1 base from V and 6 from J; bases not matched to a gene: 9. The CDR3 totals 16 residues.

The sequence derives from a woman in her forties in good health. Sequenced input: blood. The rearrangement links TRBV3-1 to TRBJ2-7, with TRBD1 identical over 10 bases. CDR3 amino acids: CASSQVLPGQGSEQYF. The CDR3 region has the DNA TGTGCCAGCAGCCAAGTCTTACCGGGACAGGGGAGCGAGCAGTACTTC.